This TCR beta chain was documented in a study of OX40 agonist ivuxolimab in advanced cancers. Background on the study: The dose of intravenous ivuxolimab that patients received every 2 weeks ranged from 0.01 to 10 mg/kg.

Assay: immunoSEQ multiplex PCR; the TCRdb copy retains only in-frame clones and omits some. The sample yields 30,000 or so clones, roughly 82% seen once. From germline, CDR1 is MDHEN and CDR2 SYDVKM. Deletions cut 3 bases from V and 0 bases from J, with 14 bases between. The CDR3 length is 16 residues. This clone was counted between two and nine times. This clonotype originated in an adult with an advanced solid tumor such as melanoma, head and neck, liver or kidney cancer. This rearrangement joins TRBV28 to TRBJ2-5; D perhaps matches TRBD2 (5 bases). This material consisted of CD4+ or CD8+ T cells sorted from blood, taken in a trial of the OX40 agonist ivuxolimab. The DNA for the CDR3 is TGTGCCAGCAGTTTTAGAAGCGGAAACTACCAAGAGACCCAGTACTTC. Protein sequence: CASSFRSGNYQETQYF. Drawing the rest from reference TRBV28 and TRBJ2-5, the complete variable domain is DVKVTQSSRYLVKRTGEKVFLECVQDMDHENMFWYRQDPGLGLRLIYFSYDVKMKEKGDIPEGYSVSREKKERFSLILESASTNQTSMYLCASSFRSGNYQETQYFGPGTRLLVL.